The 16 T cell receptor beta chains below all came from one sample that was sequenced in a study of blood T cell repertoires in COVID-19. The method was immunoSEQ multiplex PCR; TCRdb's version includes in-frame clones alone and lacks a portion of them. The sample has 99,000 or so clones, roughly 80% seen once. Sequenced material: peripheral blood. The origin of the receptors is a man aged 60 to 75 with acute or convalescent COVID-19.

The chain carries TRBV4-1 and TRBJ1-6, with 7 bases fitting TRBD1. Germline V gene sequence: CDR1 MGHRA, CDR2 YSYEKL. This CDR3 contains 18 residues. The V segment lost 1 base and the J segment 4 bases; nucleotides outside the gene matches: 10. The CDR3 nucleotides are TGCGCCAGCAGCCAAGGGACAGGCCAACGCCAGTATAATTCACCCCTCCACTTT. Translation gives CASSQGTGQRQYNSPLHF.

This clone was observed once. The V and J genes are TRBV7-9 and TRBJ2-7; D is uncertain. Germline assignment: CDR1 SEHNR and CDR2 FQNEAQ (reference sequence). Trimming stripped 0 bases from V and 7 bases from J, with 13 bases between. This CDR3 comprises 14 residues. CDR3 protein: CASSLALSTTEQYF. DNA of the CDR3: TGTGCCAGCAGCTTAGCGCTTTCCACTACAGAGCAGTACTTC.

By proportion, this clone is medium-sized. This sequence joins TRBV7-2 and TRBJ2-5, with TRBD2 as a possible D gene (5 bases). There are 13 residues in the CDR3. Germline V gene sequence: CDR1 SGHTA, CDR2 FQGNSA. The V and J ends lost 5 bases and 1 base respectively, with 8 bases between them. The CDR3 region is CASSREIQETQYF. CDR3 DNA: TGTGCCAGCAGCAGGGAGATCCAAGAGACCCAGTACTTC.

The V gene is TRBV4-3, the J gene TRBJ1-1, with D unclear. V lost 3 bases, J lost 0 bases, and 11 bases lay in between. CDR1 is LGHNA, CDR2 YSLEER, per germline. This CDR3 has 15 amino acids. CDR3 nucleotides: TGCGCCAGCAGCCAGGCTCATTCCATGAACACTGAAGCTTTCTTT. Residues: CASSQAHSMNTEAFF.

This clone occurred once. The CDR3 reads CASSNQWRKNHYGYTF. CDR3 in DNA: TGTGCCAGCTCCAACCAGTGGAGGAAAAACCACTATGGCTACACCTTC. The chain employs TRBV18 and TRBJ1-2; unclear D gene. CDR3 size: 16 residues. The germline CDR1 and CDR2 sequences are KGHSH and LQKENI. The V end was cut by 6 bases, the J end by 3 bases, with 20 bases between.

The DNA of the CDR3 is TGTGCCAGCAGTTCTAGCGGGAGGGTCACCGGGGAGCTGTTTTTT. It is translated as CASSSSGRVTGELFF. The chain joins TRBV2 to TRBJ2-2; 12 nucleotides match TRBD2. The CDR3 has 15 amino acids. V was pared by 5 bases and J by 4 bases, with 2 bases of the junction left unmatched. The germline V gene encodes CDR1 SNHLY and CDR2 FYNNEI.

DNA of the CDR3: TGCGCCAGCAGTCAATCTCTCACAGCTCCCTCTGGGGCCAACGTCCTGACTTTC. Residues: CASSQSLTAPSGANVLTF. The chain is built from TRBV23-1 and TRBJ2-6; unclear D gene. TRBV23-1 is labeled an ORF, and its function is uncertain. The CDR3 extends over 18 amino acids. The ends were cut back, 0 bases at V and 0 bases at J, with 12 bases in the middle.

V is TRBV10-3 and J is TRBJ1-1; 7 nucleotides agree with TRBD1. From germline, CDR1 is ENHRY and CDR2 SYGVKD. The CDR3 contains 13 residues. J was trimmed by 5 bases and V by 6 bases; bases with no gene match: 6. CDR3 in DNA: TGTGCCATCAGACCGAGGGGGCGGACTGAAGCTTTCTTT. The encoded protein is CAIRPRGRTEAFF.

The chain links TRBV24-1 to TRBJ2-5, with 7 bases fitting TRBD1. The CDR3 is 14 residues long. Germline V gene lookup returns CDR1 KGHDR and CDR2 SFDVKD. The V gene end was trimmed by 7 bases and the J gene end by 2 bases; junction bases not matched to a gene: 6. This CDR3 reads CATRYRGHQETQYF. CDR3 nucleotides: TGTGCCACCAGGTATAGGGGGCATCAAGAGACCCAGTACTTC.

The V and J genes are TRBV15 and TRBJ1-2, with TRBD1 matching 8 bases. The trim removed 0 bases at V and 2 bases at J, leaving 5 bases unmatched. Germline V gene lookup returns CDR1 LNHNV and CDR2 YYDKDF (reference sequence). CDR3 size: 16 residues. In nucleotides, the CDR3 is TGTGCCACCAGCAGAGATCTTGGACAGGGCAACTATGGCTACACCTTC. It specifies CATSRDLGQGNYGYTF.

This clone was counted between two and nine times. CDR3 amino acids: CATSDGGGDQNTEAFF. The CDR3 DNA reads TGTGCCACCAGTGATGGGGGAGGGGATCAGAACACTGAAGCTTTCTTT. The genes are TRBV24-1 and TRBJ1-1, with D perhaps TRBD1 (5 bases). In germline, CDR1 is KGHDR, CDR2 SFDVKD. The CDR3 has 16 residues. The V end lost 3 bases, the J end lost 1 base, and 14 bases lay between the germline ends.

The chain carries TRBV5-1 and TRBJ2-5, with D perhaps matching TRBD2 (6 bases). Trimming stripped 7 bases from V and 3 bases from J, with 13 bases between. Looked up from germline, CDR1 is SGHRS and CDR2 is YFSETQ. This CDR3 is built from 13 residues. CDR3 in DNA: TGCGCCAGCCATCTCGGGGGAGAAGAGACCCAGTACTTC. Encoded protein: CASHLGGEETQYF.

This chain connects TRBV7-8 to TRBJ2-3; 9 bases agree with TRBD2. The CDR3 sequence is 15 residues long. Germline V gene lookup returns CDR1 SGHVS and CDR2 FQNEAQ. V was clipped by 6 bases and J by 0 bases; unmatched bases: 4. CDR3 bases: TGTGCCAGCAGGAGGGGACTAGCAAGCACAGATACGCAGTATTTT. Protein sequence: CASRRGLASTDTQYF. The whole variable domain, filled in from reference TRBV7-8 and TRBJ2-3, reads GAGVSQSPRYKVAKRGQDVALRCDPISGHVSLFWYQQALGQGPEFLTYFQNEAQLDKSGLPSDRFFAERPEGSVSTLKIQRTQQEDSAVYLCASRRGLASTDTQYFGPGTRLTVL.

Only one count was recorded for this clone. J is TRBJ2-7 and V is TRBV7-2, with D maybe TRBD2 (5 bases). CDR1 and CDR2 (germline): SGHTA, FQGNSA. V lost 5 bases to trimming and J lost 8 bases, with 16 bases between them. This CDR3 contains 13 residues. CDR3 bases: TGTGCCAGCAGCCCCCTGGGCCAGCGGAAGCAGTACTTC. This gives the protein CASSPLGQRKQYF.

V is TRBV7-8 and J is TRBJ1-1, with 9 positions matching TRBD1. With 3 bases clipped from V and 7 bases from J, the junction kept 6 bases outside the gene matches. This CDR3 region has 14 residues. CDR1 and CDR2 from the germline V gene are SGHVS and FQNEAQ. The DNA of the CDR3 is TGTGCCAGCAGCTTCAACAGGGGGCTCAGTGAAGCTTTCTTT. It translates to CASSFNRGLSEAFF.

The chain has TRBV12-2 and TRBJ2-7; no DNA check was done on the table's D call, TRBD2. TRBV12-2 corresponds to a pseudogene. The CDR3 runs to 13 residues. The CDR3 sequence: CARALAGLKEQYV. The CDR3 nucleotides are TGTGCAAGAGCTTTAGCGGGGCTGAAAGAGCAGTACGTC.